Here is one T cell receptor (beta chain) with its context. TCRdb's copy holds only in-frame clones and misses some; the assay was immunoSEQ multiplex PCR. The sample carries approximately 85,000 clones, 92% recorded once. Germline lookup yields CDR1 SQVTM and CDR2 ANQGSEA. This CDR3 is built from 14 residues. V was cut by 4 bases and J by 1 base, with 10 bases left in between. The data were taken from a study of technical replicates of blood from a handful of donors. This receptor was identified in a human donor in good health. Sequenced material: T cells isolated from PBMCs. J is TRBJ2-2 and V is TRBV29-1; possibly TRBD1 for D (5 bases). DNA of the CDR3: TGCAGCGTTGCAGGGCGTAGGAACACCGGGGAGCTGTTTTTT. The encoded protein is CSVAGRRNTGELFF.